This T cell receptor (beta chain) was profiled in a study of post-analysis software for immune sequencing data. On the study more broadly: In terms of disease course, relapsing-remitting, secondary progressive and progressive-relapsing multiple sclerosis were included.

Points from the study as a whole: In multiple sclerosis, normalized Chao1 diversity was significantly below that of controls. Roughly 5 TRBV segments, TRBV5-6, TRBV5-1 and TRBV20-1 among them, were found more frequent in patients than controls. F measure grouped same-batch samples tightly together.

Trimming cost V 5 bases and J 3 bases, with 17 bases left between them. Germline loops: CDR1 SGHVS, CDR2 FQNEAQ. This CDR3 is built from 15 residues. To note about this clonotype: Its antigen is not known.

Unique molecular identifiers were built into the TCR beta cDNA libraries. One entry per CDR3 protein, called by TCRdb with MiXCR from the PCR reads. Of approximately 730,000 distinct CDR3 sequences in the sample, around 42% were seen once. This TCR came from a girl aged 10 to 17 with multiple sclerosis. The sample comprised blood. The genes are TRBV7-8 and TRBJ2-7; no clear D. In DNA, the CDR3 is TGTGCCAGCAGCCCCCGGAGAATGCCCCTCTACGAGCAGTACTTC. It specifies CASSPRRMPLYEQYF.